The next 3 T cell receptor beta chains were all read from a single sample in a study of a mutant IDH1 vaccine in newly diagnosed glioma. Profiled with immunoSEQ multiplex PCR; TCRdb holds only in-frame clones, not every one. The sample shows 45,000 to 60,000 clones, around 90% of them seen only once. No antigens are known for them. Time point reported: week 35, safety follow-up. Doses consisted of 300 ug of mutant IDH1 20-mer peptide each, paired with topical imiquimod. Specimen: PBMCs, collected from a glioma patient whose treatment included an IDH1 peptide vaccine. The receptor set was obtained from a middle-aged woman with glioma.

This clone was detected once. The chain employs TRBV2 and TRBJ2-7, with TRBD1 identical over 8 bases. The CDR3 totals 15 residues. After removal of 6 bases from V and 1 base from J, the junction contained 8 bases not matched to a gene. The germline CDR1 and CDR2 sequences are SNHLY and FYNNEI. CDR3 DNA sequence: TGTGCCAGCAGCGGACAGGGTTTGGTTTCCTACGAGCAGTACTTC. This gives the protein CASSGQGLVSYEQYF. Filled out from reference TRBV2 and TRBJ2-7, the complete variable domain reads EPEVTQTPSHQVTQMGQEVILRCVPISNHLYFYWYRQILGQKVEFLVSFYNNEISEKSEIFDDQFSVERPDGSNFTLKIRSTKLEDSAMYFCASSGQGLVSYEQYFGPGTRLTVT.

The genes are TRBV7-9 and TRBJ1-2, with TRBD1 matching over 9 bases. Germline CDR1 SEHNR, CDR2 FQNEAQ (reference sequence). The CDR3 spans 15 residues. V was pared by 5 bases and J by 7 bases, with 11 bases of the junction left unmatched. The CDR3 region is CASSEWTGAAAGYTF. The CDR3 coding sequence is TGTGCCAGCAGCGAGTGGACAGGGGCTGCCGCTGGCTACACCTTC. Drawing the rest from reference TRBV7-9 and TRBJ1-2, the complete variable domain is DTGVSQNPRHKITKRGQNVTFRCDPISEHNRLYWYRQTLGQGPEFLTYFQNEAQLEKSRLLSDRFSAERPKGSFSTLEIQRTEQGDSAMYLCASSEWTGAAAGYTFGSGTRLTVV.

With respect to this clone: A junction boundary mismatches the germline segment, possibly from a read error. The rearrangement uses TRBV19 and TRBJ2-7; TRBD1 matches at 10 bases. Germline values: CDR1 LNHDA, CDR2 SQIVND (reference sequence). There are 15 residues in the CDR3. CDR3 sequence: CASSLDRGHSYEQYF. For the CDR3, the DNA is TGTGCCAGTAGTCTAGACAGGGGGCACTCCTACGAGCAGTACTTC.